One and the same sample provided the 8 T cell receptor beta chains below, sequenced in a study of cytomegalovirus exposure and HLA in healthy donors. The PCR employed 60 Vbeta primers together with 13 Jbeta primers. Sequenced by immunoSEQ multiplex PCR; TCRdb stores in-frame clones only, minus some. Its table records 150,000 or so clones. The sequencing sample was made of PBMCs. These receptors were obtained from a woman aged 40 to 49 in good health and CMV-seropositive.

The gene calls are TRBV7-2 and TRBJ1-5; perhaps TRBD1 as D (6 bases). V was shortened by 4 bases and J by 0 bases, with 19 bases between the two germline ends. Germline CDR1 is SGHTA and CDR2 is FQGNSA. The CDR3 length is 18 residues. This CDR3 reads CASSWDTKEPYSNQPQHF. The CDR3 nucleotides read TGTGCCAGCAGCTGGGACACTAAGGAGCCTTATAGCAATCAGCCCCAGCATTTT.

The rearrangement uses TRBV30 and TRBJ1-4; D call uncertain. The CDR3 extends over 13 amino acids. V lost 1 base to trimming and J lost 5 bases, with 8 bases between them. Germline values: CDR1 GTSNPN, CDR2 SVGIG (reference sequence). CDR3: CAWSAQRNEKLFF. CDR3 DNA sequence: TGTGCCTGGAGTGCCCAGAGGAATGAAAAACTGTTTTTT.

The V gene is TRBV28, the J gene TRBJ2-5; 7 bases are a match to TRBD2. This CDR3 spans 13 amino acids. J was trimmed by 4 bases and V by 4 bases; bases with no gene match: 3. Germline V lookup: CDR1 MDHEN, CDR2 SYDVKM. CDR3 in DNA: TGTGCCAGCAGTTGGGAGGGACCAGAGACCCAGTACTTC. Its translation is CASSWEGPETQYF.

This sequence joins TRBV19 and TRBJ1-1; possible D gene TRBD1, 6 bases. The CDR3 runs to 15 residues. Germline V gives CDR1 LNHDA, CDR2 SQIVND (reference sequence). V shed 10 bases and J shed 1 base, with 19 bases lying between them. The CDR3 spells CAITPRAGANTEAFF. In DNA, the CDR3 is TGTGCCATTACGCCGCGGGCAGGGGCGAACACTGAAGCTTTCTTT.

The rearrangement uses TRBV5-1 and TRBJ2-3; D remains unclear. CDR3 size: 15 residues. The V and J ends lost 1 base and 6 bases respectively, with 15 bases between them. Germline values: CDR1 SGHRS, CDR2 YFSETQ. CDR3: CASSLQVESVDTQYF. In DNA form, the CDR3 reads TGCGCCAGCAGCTTGCAGGTCGAAAGTGTGGATACGCAGTATTTT.

The chain couples TRBV5-1 to TRBJ2-4; TRBD1 might be the D (5 bases). V shed 0 bases and J shed 6 bases, with 10 bases lying between them. This CDR3 comprises 14 residues. CDR1 is SGHRS and CDR2 is YFSETQ in the germline V gene. The CDR3 bases are TGCGCCAGCAGCTTGGGCGACAGAGCAAACATTCAGTACTTC. Translated, it gives CASSLGDRANIQYF.

The chain has TRBV5-1 and TRBJ1-3, with 8 bases matching TRBD1. Germline V gene data show CDR1 as SGHRS and CDR2 as YFSETQ. The V gene end was trimmed by 3 bases and the J gene end by 0 bases; junction bases not matched to a gene: 2. The CDR3 is made up of 15 amino acids. The CDR3 is CASSSGQGSGNTIYF. The CDR3 bases are TGCGCCAGCAGCTCCGGACAGGGCTCTGGAAACACCATATATTTT.

V gene TRBV7-6 combines with J gene TRBJ1-2; TRBD1 aligns across 7 bases. This CDR3 spans 13 amino acids. Per germline, CDR1 SGHVS and CDR2 FNYEAQ. V was pared by 5 bases and J by 4 bases, with 4 bases of the junction left unmatched. The CDR3 sequence is CASSLRQGYGYTF. In DNA form, the CDR3 reads TGTGCCAGCAGCCTCCGACAGGGCTATGGCTACACCTTC.